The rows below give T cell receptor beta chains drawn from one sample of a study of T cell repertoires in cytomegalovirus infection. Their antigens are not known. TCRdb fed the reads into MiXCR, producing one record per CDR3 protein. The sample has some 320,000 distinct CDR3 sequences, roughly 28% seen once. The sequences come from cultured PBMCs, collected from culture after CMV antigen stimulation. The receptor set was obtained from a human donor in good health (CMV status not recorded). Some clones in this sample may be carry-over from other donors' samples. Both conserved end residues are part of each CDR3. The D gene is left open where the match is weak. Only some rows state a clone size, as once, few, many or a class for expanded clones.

CASSSAGGVGETQYF TGTGCCAGCAGCTCGGCTGGGGGGGTCGGGGAGACCCAGTACTTC TRBJ2-5 TRBD2 NA TRBV7-9
CASSIRGAGSPLHF TGTGCCAGTAGTATAAGAGGGGCTGGTTCACCCCTCCACTTT TRBJ1-6 NA few TRBV19
CASSLWVGGATGELFF TGTGCCAGCAGCTTATGGGTCGGGGGGGCTACCGGGGAGCTGTTTTTT TRBJ2-2 TRBD2 NA TRBV7-6
CASSEWTASNQPQHF TGTGCCAGCAGTGAATGGACAGCTAGCAATCAGCCCCAGCATTTT TRBJ1-5 NA many TRBV6-1
CASSVNIRAPVSNQPQHF TGTGCCAGTAGTGTAAATATCAGGGCCCCGGTTAGCAATCAGCCCCAGCATTTT TRBJ1-5 NA NA TRBV19
CASSIERELFF TGTGCCAGTAGTATAGAAAGGGAGCTGTTTTTT TRBJ2-2 NA NA TRBV19
CASSSLGGTAGDETQYF TGTGCCAGCAGCTCATTAGGGGGCACAGCGGGAGACGAGACCCAGTACTTC TRBJ2-5 NA few TRBV7-3
CASSFVRGRRLTDTQYF TGTGCCAGCAGCTTCGTGAGGGGAAGACGACTCACAGATACGCAGTATTTT TRBJ2-3 NA NA TRBV11-2
CASSLMGQGEKLFF TGTGCCAGCAGCTTAATGGGACAGGGCGAAAAACTGTTTTTT TRBJ1-4 TRBD1 NA TRBV7-9
CASSQAGQQPQHF TGTGCCAGCAGCCAAGCTGGGCAACAGCCCCAGCATTTT TRBJ1-5 NA NA TRBV3-1
CAISDSEQGTGELFF TGTGCCATCAGTGACTCTGAGCAAGGCACCGGGGAGCTGTTTTTT TRBJ2-2 NA NA TRBV10-3
CASSFYITGQGYNEQFF TGTGCCAGCAGTTTCTATATTACCGGACAGGGCTACAATGAGCAGTTCTTC TRBJ2-1 TRBD1 NA TRBV28
CASSLGQNPGNTIYF TGTGCCAGCAGCTTAGGACAGAACCCGGGAAACACCATATATTTT TRBJ1-3 NA NA TRBV7-9
CASSYISNQPQHF TGTGCCAGCAGTTACATTAGCAATCAGCCCCAGCATTTT TRBJ1-5 NA NA TRBV6-6
CSARVPSGSWNEQFF TGCAGTGCTAGAGTCCCTAGCGGGAGTTGGAATGAGCAGTTCTTC TRBJ2-1 TRBD2 few TRBV20-1
CASRPTSASYEQYF TGCGCCAGCAGGCCGACTAGCGCTTCCTACGAGCAGTACTTC TRBJ2-7 TRBD2 few TRBV5-1
CASSLYQTGNYGYTF TGTGCCAGCAGTCTCTACCAGACAGGGAACTATGGCTACACCTTC TRBJ1-2 TRBD1 NA TRBV7-9
CASSHGTLLAGPQHF TGCGCCAGCAGCCATGGGACGCTGCTGGCAGGGCCCCAGCATTTT TRBJ1-5 NA NA TRBV4-3
CASSTGGELNEQFF TGTGCCAGTAGTACAGGGGGGGAGTTGAATGAGCAGTTCTTC TRBJ2-1 NA few TRBV19
CASMGQESSYGYTF TGTGCCAGTATGGGACAGGAATCTAGCTATGGCTACACCTTC TRBJ1-2 TRBD1 few TRBV19
CSVEEAVSSYNEQFF TGCAGCGTTGAAGAGGCCGTGAGCTCCTACAATGAGCAGTTCTTC TRBJ2-1 NA once TRBV29-1
CASSPGRGTNEKLFF TGTGCCAGTAGTCCGGGGAGAGGGACTAATGAAAAACTGTTTTTT TRBJ1-4 NA once TRBV19
CASSPREYYSNQPQHF TGTGCCAGCAGCCCCCGGGAGTACTATAGCAATCAGCCCCAGCATTTT TRBJ1-5 NA NA TRBV28
CASSLADGRTEAFF TGTGCCAGCAGCTTGGCCGACGGGAGGACCGAAGCTTTCTTT TRBJ1-1 NA NA TRBV5-5
CASSVVVDRGLREQFF TGTGCCAGCAGCGTAGTAGTCGACAGGGGGCTCCGTGAGCAGTTCTTC TRBJ2-1 TRBD1 NA TRBV7-6
CASSLAWTGNYGYTF TGTGCCAGCAGCTTAGCGTGGACGGGAAACTATGGCTACACCTTC TRBJ1-2 NA many TRBV7-2
CASSFWGGSTGELFF TGTGCCAGCAGCTTTTGGGGGGGAAGTACCGGGGAGCTGTTTTTT TRBJ2-2 TRBD2 few TRBV7-9
CASSQTGAGELFF TGTGCCAGCAGCCAAACAGGGGCCGGGGAGCTGTTTTTT TRBJ2-2 TRBD1 few TRBV3-1
CASSSDAYGNQPQHF TGTGCCAGCAGCTCGGACGCCTATGGCAATCAGCCCCAGCATTTT TRBJ1-5 NA many TRBV7-2
CSASAHDRAREKLFF TGCAGTGCTAGTGCCCATGACAGGGCGCGCGAAAAACTGTTTTTT TRBJ1-4 TRBD1 many TRBV20-1
CASTLTGGVNQPQHF TGTGCCAGCACCCTTACAGGGGGCGTAAATCAGCCCCAGCATTTT TRBJ1-5 TRBD1 NA TRBV6-1
CASSLKPRGIEKLFF TGTGCCAGCAGTTTAAAACCCAGGGGGATTGAAAAACTGTTTTTT TRBJ1-4 TRBD1 NA TRBV27
CASSYSDYLGELFF TGTGCCAGCAGTTACTCGGACTACCTCGGGGAGCTGTTTTTT TRBJ2-2 NA few TRBV6-5
CASRKQGAEFQPQHF TGTGCCAGTAGGAAACAGGGGGCTGAATTTCAGCCCCAGCATTTT TRBJ1-5 TRBD1 few TRBV19
CASIRKTSGRAGFGFDEQFF TGTGCCAGCATTCGAAAGACTAGCGGGAGGGCCGGGTTTGGGTTCGATGAGCAGTTCTTC TRBJ2-1 TRBD2 NA TRBV6-1
CASARDYGYTF TGTGCCAGCGCCCGGGACTATGGCTACACCTTC TRBJ1-2 NA NA TRBV6-2/TRBV6-3
CASRPDRGSEQYF TGTGCCAGTAGACCGGACAGGGGCAGCGAGCAGTACTTC TRBJ2-7 TRBD1 NA TRBV19
CASSPAGSSPLHF TGTGCCAGCAGCCCAGCAGGTAGTTCACCCCTCCACTTT TRBJ1-6 NA few TRBV27
CASSPQGPHEQYF TGTGCCAGCTCTCCACAGGGACCCCACGAGCAGTACTTC TRBJ2-7 NA few TRBV18
CASSSSRLAGPERLFF TGTGCCAGCAGCTCCAGCCGACTAGCGGGACCTGAGAGGCTGTTTTTT TRBJ2-2 TRBD2 NA TRBV7-2
CASSEGQGAEKLFF TGTGCCAGCAGTGAAGGACAGGGGGCTGAAAAACTGTTTTTT TRBJ1-4 TRBD1 many TRBV25-1
CASSVQTGGGEQYF TGTGCCAGCAGCGTTCAGACAGGGGGCGGCGAGCAGTACTTC TRBJ2-7 TRBD1 few TRBV9
CASSQASAEDEAFF TGCGCCAGCAGCCAAGCATCGGCAGAAGATGAAGCTTTCTTT TRBJ1-1 NA few TRBV4-3
CASSHQGYNSPLHF TGTGCCAGCAGCCATCAGGGGTATAATTCACCCCTCCACTTT TRBJ1-6 NA NA TRBV14
CATSREQGMPEAFF TGTGCCACCAGCAGAGAGCAGGGGATGCCTGAAGCTTTCTTT TRBJ1-1 NA NA TRBV15
CASLRQGMNTEAFF TGTGCCAGTCTGAGGCAGGGGATGAACACTGAAGCTTTCTTT TRBJ1-1 NA few TRBV19
CASSLRTNTEAFF TGTGCCAGCAGCTTAAGGACGAACACTGAAGCTTTCTTT TRBJ1-1 NA many TRBV7-9
CASSSRTGQGVAFF TGTGCCAGTAGTTCCCGGACAGGGCAAGGTGTGGCTTTCTTT TRBJ1-1 TRBD1 once TRBV19
CASSSRTAVYNEQFF TGTGCCAGCAGCTCCCGGACAGCCGTGTACAATGAGCAGTTCTTC TRBJ2-1 NA few TRBV7-3
CASTHYPNSSWEQYF TGTGCCAGCACCCATTACCCCAACTCCTCCTGGGAGCAGTACTTC TRBJ2-7 NA NA TRBV27
CSALRDTNEQFF TGCAGTGCCCTCAGGGATACGAATGAGCAGTTCTTC TRBJ2-1 NA NA TRBV20-1
CASIPPAGRQETQYF TGTGCCAGCATCCCCCCCGCAGGGCGGCAAGAGACCCAGTACTTC TRBJ2-5 NA few TRBV28
CASSLSTGRGGGNTIYF TGTGCCAGCAGCCTCTCCACCGGACGGGGAGGTGGAAACACCATATATTTT TRBJ1-3 NA few TRBV6-1
CASSALLAGGYNEQFF TGTGCCAGCAGCGCCCTTCTAGCGGGAGGTTACAATGAGCAGTTCTTC TRBJ2-1 TRBD2 many TRBV7-3
CASSRQGSQPQHF TGTGCCAGCAGTCGACAGGGGAGTCAGCCCCAGCATTTT TRBJ1-5 TRBD1 many TRBV7-2
CASSLSGGRAPYEQYF TGTGCCAGCAGCTTATCGGGCGGGAGGGCCCCCTACGAGCAGTACTTC TRBJ2-7 TRBD2 NA TRBV7-3
CASSESVGASSTDTQYF TGCGCCAGCAGTGAGTCAGTGGGGGCGTCTAGCACAGATACGCAGTATTTT TRBJ2-3 NA NA TRBV10-1